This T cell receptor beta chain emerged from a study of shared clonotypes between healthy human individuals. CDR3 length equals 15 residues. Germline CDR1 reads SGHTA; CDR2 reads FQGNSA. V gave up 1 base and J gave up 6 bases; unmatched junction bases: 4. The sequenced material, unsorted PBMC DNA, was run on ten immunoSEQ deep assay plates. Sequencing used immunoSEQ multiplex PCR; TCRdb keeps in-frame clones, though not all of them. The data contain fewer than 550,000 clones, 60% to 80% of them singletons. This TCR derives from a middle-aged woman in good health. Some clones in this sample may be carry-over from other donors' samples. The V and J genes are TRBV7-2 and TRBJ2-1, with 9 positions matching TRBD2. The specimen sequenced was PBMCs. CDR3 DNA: TGTGCCAGCAGCTTAGGGCTACTAGCGGGCAATGAGCAGTTCTTC. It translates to CASSLGLLAGNEQFF.